Shown below are 11 T cell receptor beta chains from a single sample sequenced in a study of beta chain features in type 1 diabetes. Every bit of the isolated RNA underwent reverse transcription, so sequencing read expressed TCRB transcripts. Sequencing used immunoSEQ multiplex PCR; TCRdb keeps in-frame clones, though not all of them. The table lists about 240,000 clones, about 25% of them singletons, with approximately 4% in the top ten. Source material: central memory CD4+ T cells from blood. The receptors come from a young man in good health.

In this sample, this clone turned up a few times. The chain combines TRBV19 with TRBJ2-1, with D possibly called TRBD1 or TRBD2 (5 bases each). V was shortened by 7 bases and J by 2 bases, with 21 bases between the two germline ends. CDR1 is LNHDA and CDR2 is SQIVND in the germline V gene (reference sequence). CDR3 length equals 17 residues. The chain's CDR3 is CASTGPGRPSPYNEQFF. The CDR3 region has the DNA TGTGCCAGTACCGGCCCGGGACGCCCATCACCCTACAATGAGCAGTTCTTC.

The sample holds many counts of this clone. This rearrangement joins TRBV10-3 to TRBJ2-7; the D gene is possibly TRBD2 (6 bases). From germline, CDR1 is ENHRY and CDR2 SYGVKD. The V gene lost 4 bases and the J gene lost 6 bases, with 16 bases spanning the gap. This CDR3 is built from 14 residues. This chain's CDR3 is CAISASGSESEQYF. DNA for the CDR3: TGTGCCATCAGTGCAAGCGGGTCGGAGAGCGAGCAGTACTTC.

Here the CDR3 DNA reads TGTGCCAGCGAGGGAAACCACTACGAGCAGTACTTC. Amino acid sequence: CASEGNHYEQYF. The chain has TRBV6-6 and TRBJ2-7; tentatively, D is TRBD2 (5 bases). V lost 8 bases and J lost 3, with 11 bases in between. CDR3 length equals 12 residues. Germline values: CDR1 MNHNY, CDR2 SVGAGI (reference sequence).

J is TRBJ1-1 and V is TRBV7-2; D possibly corresponds to TRBD1 (5 bases). With 1 base removed from V and 10 bases from J, the gap between germline ends came to 19 bases. Germline lookup yields CDR1 SGHTA and CDR2 FQGNSA. The CDR3 loop spans 15 amino acids. DNA of the CDR3: TGTGCCAGCAGCTTAGGCCCCTCTCTGAGGGACGTAGCTTTCTTT. Translated: CASSLGPSLRDVAFF.

The chain links TRBV2 to TRBJ1-1; possibly TRBD1 for D (6 bases). CDR1 is SNHLY and CDR2 is FYNNEI in the germline V gene. CDR3 length: 14 amino acids. Trimming shortened V by 6 bases and J by 1 base, and 12 bases separated the two germline ends. DNA for the CDR3: TGTGCCAGCAGGACCGGACAGACGAACACTGAAGCTTTCTTT. It is translated as CASRTGQTNTEAFF.

The CDR3 loop is CASSPGHPMGDTQYF. The DNA of the CDR3 is TGTGCCAGCAGCCCGGGACACCCTATGGGAGATACGCAGTATTTT. V gene TRBV7-7 combines with J gene TRBJ2-3; TRBD1 is a possible D gene (6 bases). Trimming left V 5 bases short and J 5 bases short, with 17 bases between. The CDR3 sequence is 15 residues long. The V gene's germline CDR1 is SSHAT and CDR2 FNYEAQ (reference sequence).

CDR3 nucleotides: TGTGCCACCGCCTTGGGGGGCAACGCGGGAGAGACCCAGTACTTC. Translated, it gives CATALGGNAGETQYF. The chain joins TRBV10-3 to TRBJ2-5; the D call may be TRBD1 or TRBD2 (6 bases each). CDR1 and CDR2 (germline): ENHRY, SYGVKD. Trimming took 10 bases from V and 4 from J, leaving 22 bases between them. The CDR3 is 15 residues long.

V gene TRBV20-1 combines with J gene TRBJ1-2; TRBD1 matches at 7 bases. The CDR3 covers 10 residues. J gave up 13 bases and V 5 bases, and 7 bases lay outside the gene matches. Germline loops: CDR1 DFQATT, CDR2 SNEGSKA (reference sequence). The CDR3 bases are TGCAGTGCTTGGACAGGTTTAGGCACCTTC. Protein product: CSAWTGLGTF.

The gene calls are TRBV5-1 and TRBJ2-7; TRBD1 agrees at 8 bases. After removal of 4 bases from V and 1 base from J, the junction contained 10 bases not matched to a gene. Germline V gene data show CDR1 as SGHRS and CDR2 as YFSETQ. The CDR3 sequence is 16 residues long. The CDR3, as DNA: TGCGCCAGCAGCCCGGGGGCCCAGGGGGCGTCCTACGAGCAGTACTTC. This gives the protein CASSPGAQGASYEQYF.

The chain carries TRBV7-6 and TRBJ2-7, with D uncertain. Trimming took off 6 bases at V and 0 bases at J, with 12 bases between the two ends. This CDR3 has 14 residues. Germline CDR1 and CDR2: SGHVS and FNYEAQ. CDR3 DNA sequence: TGTGCCAGCAGGCCCGGAGTCGTCTCCTACGAGCAGTACTTC. Residues: CASRPGVVSYEQYF.

This clone was detected ten times or more. V is TRBV7-2 and J is TRBJ2-5; 7 bases are a match to TRBD1. V shed 0 bases, J shed 1 base, and the junction held 8 bases outside the gene matches. The CDR3 spans 17 residues. Germline CDR1 and CDR2: SGHTA and FQGNSA. The CDR3 loop is CASSLAFGQAGQETQYF. The CDR3 bases are TGTGCCAGCAGCTTAGCCTTCGGACAGGCGGGCCAAGAGACCCAGTACTTC.